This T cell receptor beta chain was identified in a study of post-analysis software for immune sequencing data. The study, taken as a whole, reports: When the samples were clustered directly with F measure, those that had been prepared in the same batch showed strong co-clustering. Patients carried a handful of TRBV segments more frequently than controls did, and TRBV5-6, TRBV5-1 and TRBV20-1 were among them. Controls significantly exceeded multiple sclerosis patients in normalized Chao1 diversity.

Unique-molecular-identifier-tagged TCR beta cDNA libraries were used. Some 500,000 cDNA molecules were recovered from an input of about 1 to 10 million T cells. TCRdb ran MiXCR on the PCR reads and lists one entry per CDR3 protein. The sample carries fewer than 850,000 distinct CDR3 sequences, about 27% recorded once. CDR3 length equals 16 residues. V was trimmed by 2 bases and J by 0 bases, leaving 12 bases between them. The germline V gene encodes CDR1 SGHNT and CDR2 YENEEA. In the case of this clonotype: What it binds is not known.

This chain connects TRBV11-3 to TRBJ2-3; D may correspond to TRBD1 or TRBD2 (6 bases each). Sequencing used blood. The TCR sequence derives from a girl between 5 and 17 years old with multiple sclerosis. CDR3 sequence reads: CASSLYGGTSTDTQYF. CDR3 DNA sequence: TGTGCCAGCAGCTTATATGGCGGGACAAGCACAGATACGCAGTATTTT. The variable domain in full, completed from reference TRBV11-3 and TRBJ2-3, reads EAGVVQSPRYKIIEKKQPVAFWCNPISGHNTLYWYLQNLGQGPELLIRYENEEAVDDSQLPKDRFSAERLKGVDSTLKIQPAELGDSAVYLCASSLYGGTSTDTQYFGPGTRLTVL.